These 12 T cell receptor beta chains were all obtained from the same sample, sequenced in a study of cytomegalovirus exposure and HLA in healthy donors listed by TCRdb under 2017. Libraries were prepared through the immunoSEQ multiplex PCR assay. For the multiplex PCR, a mixture combining 60 forward primers for TCR Vbeta segments and 13 reverse primers for TCR Jbeta segments was used. TCRdb stores this immuneACCESS table with in-frame sequences only. Part of the clones is absent; in the studies checked, under half of the shortfall reflects unresolved V genes, and no reason is known for the rest. The table for this sample records approximately 180,000 clones. Approximately 6.9% of the sample is taken by the ten largest. The specimen sequenced was PBMCs. The receptors shown here come from a man aged 30 to 45 in good health and CMV-seronegative.

The chain carries TRBV9 and TRBJ2-1; 7 bases map to TRBD1. Germline trimming cut 0 bases from V and 11 bases from J; bases unmatched to any gene: 8. Germline V lookup: CDR1 SGDLS, CDR2 YYNGEE. CDR3 length: 14 amino acids. As DNA, the CDR3 is TGTGCCAGCAGCGTAGTGGAAGAGACAGGGCAGCAGTTCTTC. It is translated as CASSVVEETGQQFF. Supplemented by reference TRBV9 and TRBJ2-1, the full variable domain reads DSGVTQTPKHLITATGQRVTLRCSPRSGDLSVYWYQQSLDQGLQFLIQYYNGEERAKGNILERFSAQQFPDLHSELNLSSLELGDSALYFCASSVVEETGQQFFGPGTRLTVL.

The chain recombines TRBV5-8 with TRBJ1-3; D perhaps matches TRBD1 (6 bases). The CDR3 loop spans 16 amino acids. Germline V gene data show CDR1 as SGHTS and CDR2 as YDEGEE. Trimming removed 4 bases from V and 0 bases from J, with 14 bases in between. CDR3 DNA sequence: TGTGCCAGCAGCCCTCAGGGGATACTCTCTGGAAACACCATATATTTT. Translating gives CASSPQGILSGNTIYF. Variable domain in full (rest from reference TRBV5-8 and TRBJ1-3): EAGVTQSPTHLIKTRGQQATLRCSPISGHTSVYWYQQALGLGLQFLLWYDEGEERNRGNFPPRFSGRQFPNYSSELNVNALELEDSALYLCASSPQGILSGNTIYFGEGSWLTVV.

V and J are TRBV2 and TRBJ2-7, with 7 bases aligning to TRBD1. Unmatched junction bases numbered 5, after V lost 6 bases and J lost 3 bases. Per germline, CDR1 SNHLY and CDR2 FYNNEI. The length of the CDR3 is 13 residues. The CDR3 spells CASRRQGYYEQYF. The CDR3 DNA reads as TGTGCCAGCAGGAGACAGGGTTACTACGAGCAGTACTTC.

The chain uses TRBV19 and TRBJ2-3; 7 bases are shared with TRBD2. There are 15 residues in the CDR3. Per germline, CDR1 LNHDA and CDR2 SQIVND (reference sequence). J lost 1 base, V lost 2 bases, and 3 bases had no gene match. The CDR3 DNA follows: TGTGCCAGTAGTATATGGGCGGGGGGCACAGATACGCAGTATTTT. The encoded protein is CASSIWAGGTDTQYF.

The rearrangement joins TRBV4-1 to TRBJ1-5, with 10 bases lining up with TRBD1. V shed 6 bases and J 7 bases; nucleotides not matched to a gene: 6. The CDR3 contains 14 residues. Germline V CDR1 and CDR2: MGHRA, YSYEKL. This CDR3 is CASSPGQGFQPQHF. For the CDR3, the DNA is TGCGCCAGCAGTCCGGGACAGGGGTTCCAGCCCCAGCATTTT.

CDR3 nucleotide sequence: TGTGCCTGGAGTACTACAGCGGCGAGCAATCAGCCCCAGCATTTT. Its protein product is CAWSTTAASNQPQHF. J is TRBJ1-5 and V is TRBV30; D is undetermined. This CDR3 has 15 residues. Germline assignment: CDR1 GTSNPN and CDR2 SVGIG (reference sequence). V lost 2 bases to trimming and J lost 1 base, with 12 bases between them.

The genes are TRBV5-4 and TRBJ2-7; 14 bases map to TRBD2. CDR3 length: 18 amino acids. V gave up 0 bases and J gave up 2 bases; unmatched junction bases: 7. Germline CDR1 and CDR2: SGHNT and YYREEE (reference sequence). CDR3 in DNA: TGTGCCAGCAGCTTGGCCATGGGACTAGCGGGAGTGACCTACGAGCAGTACTTC. This gives the protein CASSLAMGLAGVTYEQYF.

The chain uses TRBV6-6 and TRBJ1-4, with 7 bases aligning to TRBD1. Trimming took 6 bases from V and 4 from J; bases not matched to a gene: 5. Germline V gene sequence: CDR1 MNHNY, CDR2 SVGAGI (reference sequence). The CDR3 has 14 amino acids. The DNA for the CDR3 is TGTGCCAGCAGCTCAGGGGGTGGTAATGAAAAACTGTTTTTT. Protein: CASSSGGGNEKLFF.

The genes are TRBV5-4 and TRBJ1-1; D possibly corresponds to TRBD1 (5 bases). V was shortened by 4 bases and J by 4 bases, with 17 bases between the two germline ends. The CDR3 runs 15 residues. Germline lookup yields CDR1 SGHNT and CDR2 YYREEE (reference sequence). The DNA for the CDR3 is TGTGCCAGCAGCAAAGGTGGGGCGGGGGGCACTGAAGCTTTCTTT. Protein sequence: CASSKGGAGGTEAFF.

The rearrangement links TRBV11-2 to TRBJ2-1; D remains unclear. Germline V gene data show CDR1 as SGHAT and CDR2 as FQNNGV. V dropped 5 bases and J dropped 6 bases, with 14 bases sitting between them. There are 14 residues in the CDR3. Here the CDR3 DNA reads TGTGCCAGCAGCAAAGCCACCCACGTCAATGAGCAGTTCTTC. Translated, it gives CASSKATHVNEQFF.

The gene calls are TRBV19 and TRBJ1-6, with 9 bases that match TRBD1. Trimming removed 3 bases from V and 5 bases from J; junction bases left unmatched: 8. The CDR3 totals 17 residues. CDR1 is LNHDA, CDR2 SQIVND, per germline (reference sequence). In DNA form, the CDR3 reads TGTGCCAGTAGTATCCCTCAGACAGGGGGGGATAATTCACCCCTCCACTTT. Its translation: CASSIPQTGGDNSPLHF.

The CDR3 is CATALGQRFQETQYF. CDR3 nucleotide sequence: TGTGCCACGGCCCTCGGACAGAGATTTCAAGAGACCCAGTACTTC. V gene TRBV19 combines with J gene TRBJ2-5; D might be TRBD1 (6 bases). Germline V lookup: CDR1 LNHDA, CDR2 SQIVND (reference sequence). The V end was cut by 10 bases, the J end by 2 bases, with 20 bases between. The CDR3 totals 15 residues.